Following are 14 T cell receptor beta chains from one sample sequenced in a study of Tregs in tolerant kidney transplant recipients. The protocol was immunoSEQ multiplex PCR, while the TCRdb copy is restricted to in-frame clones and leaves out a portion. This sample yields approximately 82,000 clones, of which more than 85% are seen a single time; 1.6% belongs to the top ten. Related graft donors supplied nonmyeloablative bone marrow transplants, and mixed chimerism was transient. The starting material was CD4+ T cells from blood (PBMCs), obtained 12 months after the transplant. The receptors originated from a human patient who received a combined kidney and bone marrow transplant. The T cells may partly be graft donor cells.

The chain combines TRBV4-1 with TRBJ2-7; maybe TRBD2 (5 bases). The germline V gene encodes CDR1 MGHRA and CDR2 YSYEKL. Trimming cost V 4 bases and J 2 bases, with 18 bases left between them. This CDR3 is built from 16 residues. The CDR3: CASSPGRGQRAYEQYF. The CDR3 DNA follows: TGCGCCAGCAGCCCAGGCAGAGGTCAGAGGGCCTACGAGCAGTACTTC.

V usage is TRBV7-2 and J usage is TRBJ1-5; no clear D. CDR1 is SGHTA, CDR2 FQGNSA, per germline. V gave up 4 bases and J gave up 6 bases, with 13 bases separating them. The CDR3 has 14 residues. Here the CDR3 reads CASSSGIGVQPQHF. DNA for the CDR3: TGTGCCAGCAGCTCTGGGATCGGGGTTCAGCCCCAGCATTTT.

In nucleotides, the CDR3 is TGTGCCAGCAGCTTAGACAGTTCTAACTATGGCTACACCTTC. It yields the protein CASSLDSSNYGYTF. The V and J genes are TRBV11-2 and TRBJ1-2; D is ambiguous. Trimming shortened V by 0 bases and J by 0 bases, and 5 bases separated the two germline ends. Germline V gene lookup returns CDR1 SGHAT and CDR2 FQNNGV. This CDR3 is built from 14 residues. Variable domain in full (rest from reference TRBV11-2 and TRBJ1-2): EAGVAQSPRYKIIEKRQSVAFWCNPISGHATLYWYQQILGQGPKLLIQFQNNGVVDDSQLPKDRFSAERLKGVDSTLKIQPAKLEDSAVYLCASSLDSSNYGYTFGSGTRLTVV.

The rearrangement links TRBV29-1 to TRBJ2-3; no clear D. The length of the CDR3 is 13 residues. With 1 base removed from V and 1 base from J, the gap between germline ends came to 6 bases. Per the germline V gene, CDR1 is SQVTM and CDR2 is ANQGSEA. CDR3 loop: CSVEVAGTDTQYF. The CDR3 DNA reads TGCAGCGTTGAAGTGGCGGGCACAGATACGCAGTATTTT.

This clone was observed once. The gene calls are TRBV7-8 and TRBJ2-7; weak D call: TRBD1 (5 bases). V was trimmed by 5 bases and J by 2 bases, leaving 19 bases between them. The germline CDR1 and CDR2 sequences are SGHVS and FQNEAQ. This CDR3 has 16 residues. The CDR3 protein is CASSPPRALWPYEQYF. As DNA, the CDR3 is TGTGCCAGCAGCCCCCCCAGGGCTCTTTGGCCCTACGAGCAGTACTTC.

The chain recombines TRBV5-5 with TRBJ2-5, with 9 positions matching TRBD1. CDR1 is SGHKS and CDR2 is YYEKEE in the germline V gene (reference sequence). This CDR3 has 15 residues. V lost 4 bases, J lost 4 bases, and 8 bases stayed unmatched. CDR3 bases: TGTGCCAGCAGCCCGGGACAGGGTAGTCGAGAGACCCAGTACTTC. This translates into CASSPGQGSRETQYF.

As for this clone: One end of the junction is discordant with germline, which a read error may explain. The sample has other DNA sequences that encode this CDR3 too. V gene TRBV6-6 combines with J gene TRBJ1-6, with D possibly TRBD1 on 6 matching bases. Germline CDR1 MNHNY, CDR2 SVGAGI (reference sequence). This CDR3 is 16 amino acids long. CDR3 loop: CASGPGHFPSNSPLHF. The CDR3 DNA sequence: TGTGCCAGCGGACCGGGACATTTCCCCTCTAATTCCCCCCTCCACTTT.

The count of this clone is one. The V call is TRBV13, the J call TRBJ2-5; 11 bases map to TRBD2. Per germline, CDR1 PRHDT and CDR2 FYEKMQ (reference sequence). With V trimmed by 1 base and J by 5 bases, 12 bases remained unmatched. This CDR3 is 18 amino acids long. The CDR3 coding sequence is TGTGCCAGCAGCTTAGAAGGGGAACTAGCGGGAGAAAAGGAGACCCAGTACTTC. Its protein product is CASSLEGELAGEKETQYF.

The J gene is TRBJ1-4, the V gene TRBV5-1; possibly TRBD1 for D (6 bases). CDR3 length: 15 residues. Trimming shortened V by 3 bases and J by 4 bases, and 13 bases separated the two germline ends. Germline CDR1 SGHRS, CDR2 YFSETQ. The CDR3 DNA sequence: TGCGCCAGCAGCTCTTCAGGGGCGGATAATGAAAAACTGTTTTTT. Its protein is CASSSSGADNEKLFF.

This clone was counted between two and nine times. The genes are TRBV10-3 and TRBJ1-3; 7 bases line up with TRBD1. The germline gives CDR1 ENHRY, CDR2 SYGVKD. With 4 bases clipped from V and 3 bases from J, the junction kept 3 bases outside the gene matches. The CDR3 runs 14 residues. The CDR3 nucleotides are TGTGCCATCAGTGCGGGACAGAGTGGAAACACCATATATTTT. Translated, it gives CAISAGQSGNTIYF.

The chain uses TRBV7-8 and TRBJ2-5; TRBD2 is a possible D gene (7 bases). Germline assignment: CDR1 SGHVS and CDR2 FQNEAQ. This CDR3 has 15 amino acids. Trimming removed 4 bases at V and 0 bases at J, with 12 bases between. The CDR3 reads CASSWIGGHQETQYF. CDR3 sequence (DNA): TGTGCCAGCAGCTGGATCGGGGGGCACCAAGAGACCCAGTACTTC.

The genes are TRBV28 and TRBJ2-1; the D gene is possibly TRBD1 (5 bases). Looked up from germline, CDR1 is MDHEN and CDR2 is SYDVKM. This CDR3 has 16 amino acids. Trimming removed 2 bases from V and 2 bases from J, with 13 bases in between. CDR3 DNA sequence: TGTGCCAGCAGTTTAGGTCGAAGACAGACCTACAATGAGCAGTTCTTC. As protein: CASSLGRRQTYNEQFF. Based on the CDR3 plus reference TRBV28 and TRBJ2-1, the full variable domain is DVKVTQSSRYLVKRTGEKVFLECVQDMDHENMFWYRQDPGLGLRLIYFSYDVKMKEKGDIPEGYSVSREKKERFSLILESASTNQTSMYLCASSLGRRQTYNEQFFGPGTRLTVL.

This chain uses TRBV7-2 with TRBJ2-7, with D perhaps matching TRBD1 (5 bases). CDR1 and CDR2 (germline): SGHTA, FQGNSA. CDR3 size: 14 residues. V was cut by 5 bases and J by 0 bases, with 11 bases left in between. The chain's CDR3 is CASSRWQGSYEQYF. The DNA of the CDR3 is TGTGCCAGCAGCAGGTGGCAGGGCTCCTACGAGCAGTACTTC.

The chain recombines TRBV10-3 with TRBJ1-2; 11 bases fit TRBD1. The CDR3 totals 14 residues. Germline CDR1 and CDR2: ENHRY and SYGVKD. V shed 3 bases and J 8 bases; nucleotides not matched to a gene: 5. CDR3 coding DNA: TGTGCCATCAGTGAAGCGGACAGGGGGCGCGGCTACACCTTC. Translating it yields CAISEADRGRGYTF.